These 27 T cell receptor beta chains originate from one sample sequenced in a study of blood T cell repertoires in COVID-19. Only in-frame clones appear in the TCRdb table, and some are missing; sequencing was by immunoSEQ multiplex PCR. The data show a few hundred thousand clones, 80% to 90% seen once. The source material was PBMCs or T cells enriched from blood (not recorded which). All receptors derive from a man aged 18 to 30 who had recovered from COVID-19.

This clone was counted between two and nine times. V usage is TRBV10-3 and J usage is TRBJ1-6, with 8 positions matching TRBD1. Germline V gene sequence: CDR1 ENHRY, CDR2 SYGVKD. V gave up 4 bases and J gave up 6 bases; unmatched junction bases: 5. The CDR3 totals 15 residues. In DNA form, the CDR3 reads TGTGCCATCAGTGGACAGGGGACAGCTAATTCACCCCTCCACTTT. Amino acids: CAISGQGTANSPLHF.

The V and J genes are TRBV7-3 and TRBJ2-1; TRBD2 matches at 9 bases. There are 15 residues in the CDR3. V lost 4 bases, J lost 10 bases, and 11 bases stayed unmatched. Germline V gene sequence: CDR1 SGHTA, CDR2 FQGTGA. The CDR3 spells CASSYLGGTSREQFF. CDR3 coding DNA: TGTGCCAGCAGCTACCTGGGCGGGACTAGCCGGGAGCAGTTCTTC. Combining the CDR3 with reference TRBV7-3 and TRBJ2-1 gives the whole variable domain GAGVSQTPSNKVTEKGKYVELRCDPISGHTALYWYRQSLGQGPEFLIYFQGTGAADDSGLPNDRFFAVRPEGSVSTLKIQRTERGDSAVYLCASSYLGGTSREQFFGPGTRLTVL.

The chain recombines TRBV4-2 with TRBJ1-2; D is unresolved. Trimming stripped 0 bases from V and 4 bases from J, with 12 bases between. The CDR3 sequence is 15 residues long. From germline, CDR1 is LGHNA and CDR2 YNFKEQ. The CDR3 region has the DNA TGTGCCAGCAGCCAAGATGGGCAGCTGACCTATGGCTACACCTTC. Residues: CASSQDGQLTYGYTF.

The CDR3 bases are TGTGCCAGCAGCGCTCAGGAAGCGGGGATATACGAGCAGTACTTC. Its protein product is CASSAQEAGIYEQYF. The chain couples TRBV9 to TRBJ2-7, with 7 positions matching TRBD2. Germline CDR1 and CDR2: SGDLS and YYNGEE. Trimming cost V 3 bases and J 4 bases; bases outside gene matches: 10. The CDR3 is 15 amino acids.

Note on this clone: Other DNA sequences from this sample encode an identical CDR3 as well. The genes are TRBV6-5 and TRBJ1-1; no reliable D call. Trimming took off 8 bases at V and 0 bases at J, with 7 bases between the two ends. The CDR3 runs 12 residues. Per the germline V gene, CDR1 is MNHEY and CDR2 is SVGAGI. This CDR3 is CASRSLNTEAFF. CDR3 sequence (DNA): TGTGCCAGCCGGTCCTTGAACACTGAAGCTTTCTTT.

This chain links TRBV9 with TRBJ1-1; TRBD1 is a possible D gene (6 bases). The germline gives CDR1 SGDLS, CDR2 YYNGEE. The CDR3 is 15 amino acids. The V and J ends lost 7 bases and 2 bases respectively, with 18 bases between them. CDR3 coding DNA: TGTGCCAGCTCCCGCGGTCGGACAGCAAACACTGAAGCTTTCTTT. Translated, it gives CASSRGRTANTEAFF.

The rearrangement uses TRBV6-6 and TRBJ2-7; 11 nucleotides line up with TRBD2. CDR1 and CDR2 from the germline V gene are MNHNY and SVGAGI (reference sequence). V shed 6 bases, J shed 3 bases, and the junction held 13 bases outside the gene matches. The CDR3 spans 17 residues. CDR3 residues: CASSRTNLAGGFYEQYF. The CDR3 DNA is TGTGCCAGCAGCCGAACGAATCTAGCGGGGGGTTTCTACGAGCAGTACTTC.

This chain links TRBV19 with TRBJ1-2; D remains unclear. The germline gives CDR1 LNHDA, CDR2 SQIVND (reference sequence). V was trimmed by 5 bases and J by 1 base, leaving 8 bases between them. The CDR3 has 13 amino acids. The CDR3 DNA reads TGTGCCAGTAGTCGGAGGTTTAACTATGGCTACACCTTC. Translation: CASSRRFNYGYTF.

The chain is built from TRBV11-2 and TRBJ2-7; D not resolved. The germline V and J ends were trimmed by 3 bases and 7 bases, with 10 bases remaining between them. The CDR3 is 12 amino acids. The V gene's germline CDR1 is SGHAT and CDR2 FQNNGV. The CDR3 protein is CASSFGSREQYF. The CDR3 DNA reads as TGTGCCAGCAGCTTTGGATCCAGGGAGCAGTACTTC.

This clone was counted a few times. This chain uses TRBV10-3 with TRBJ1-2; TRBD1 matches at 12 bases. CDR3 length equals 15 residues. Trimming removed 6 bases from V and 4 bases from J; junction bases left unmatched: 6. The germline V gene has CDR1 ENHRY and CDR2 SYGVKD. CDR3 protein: CAIRKGTGGSYGYTF. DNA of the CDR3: TGTGCCATCAGGAAAGGGACAGGGGGCAGCTATGGCTACACCTTC.

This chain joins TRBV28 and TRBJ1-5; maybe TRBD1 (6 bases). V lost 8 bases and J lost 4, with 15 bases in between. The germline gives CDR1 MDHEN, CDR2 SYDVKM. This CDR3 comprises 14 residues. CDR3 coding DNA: TGTGCCAGCCAGACTGGGACACCGAATCAGCCCCAGCATTTT. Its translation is CASQTGTPNQPQHF.

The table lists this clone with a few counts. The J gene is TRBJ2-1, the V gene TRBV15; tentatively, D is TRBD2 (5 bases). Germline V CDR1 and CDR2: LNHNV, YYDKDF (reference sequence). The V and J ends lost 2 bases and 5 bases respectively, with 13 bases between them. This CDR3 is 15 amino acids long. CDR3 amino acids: CATSRYKDGDNEQFF. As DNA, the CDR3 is TGTGCCACCAGCAGATACAAGGACGGGGACAATGAGCAGTTCTTC.

CDR3 residues: CASSRKTGTENYEQYF. CDR3 bases: TGTGCCAGCAGCCGTAAGACCGGGACAGAGAATTACGAGCAGTACTTC. The chain carries TRBV27 and TRBJ2-7, with 7 nucleotides matching TRBD1. Trimming cost V 6 bases and J 4 bases; bases outside gene matches: 15. The CDR3 sequence is 16 residues long. Germline CDR1 is MNHEY and CDR2 is SMNVEV (reference sequence).

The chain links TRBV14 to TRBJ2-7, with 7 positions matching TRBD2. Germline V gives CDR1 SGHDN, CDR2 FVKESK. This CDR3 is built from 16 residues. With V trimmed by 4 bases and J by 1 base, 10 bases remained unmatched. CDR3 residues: CASSLDSGYPSYEQYF. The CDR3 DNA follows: TGTGCCAGCAGCCTTGATAGCGGGTATCCTTCCTACGAGCAGTACTTC.

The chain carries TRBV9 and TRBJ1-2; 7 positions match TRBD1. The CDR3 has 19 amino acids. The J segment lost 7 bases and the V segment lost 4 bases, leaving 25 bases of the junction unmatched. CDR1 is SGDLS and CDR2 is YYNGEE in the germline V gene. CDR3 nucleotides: TGTGCCAGCAGCTCCATGCGACCAGGGGGAAGCAATACGGTGGGTGGCTACACCTTC. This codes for CASSSMRPGGSNTVGGYTF.

In DNA form, the CDR3 reads TGTGCCAGCTTTACAGGGCAGGGCAATAATTCACCCCTCCACTTT. As protein: CASFTGQGNNSPLHF. The chain employs TRBV5-5 and TRBJ1-6; possible D gene TRBD1, 6 bases. Looked up from germline, CDR1 is SGHKS and CDR2 is YYEKEE (reference sequence). Trimming took 7 bases from V and 5 from J, leaving 16 bases between them. The CDR3 consists of 15 residues.

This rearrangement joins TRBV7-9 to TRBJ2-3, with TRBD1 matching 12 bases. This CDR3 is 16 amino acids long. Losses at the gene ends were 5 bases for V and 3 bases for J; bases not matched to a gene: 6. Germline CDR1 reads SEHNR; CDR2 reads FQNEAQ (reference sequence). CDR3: CASSKPGQGATDTQYF. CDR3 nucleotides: TGTGCCAGCAGCAAACCGGGACAGGGGGCAACAGATACGCAGTATTTT. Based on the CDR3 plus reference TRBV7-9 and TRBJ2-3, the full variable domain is DTGVSQNPRHKITKRGQNVTFRCDPISEHNRLYWYRQTLGQGPEFLTYFQNEAQLEKSRLLSDRFSAERPKGSFSTLEIQRTEQGDSAMYLCASSKPGQGATDTQYFGPGTRLTVL.

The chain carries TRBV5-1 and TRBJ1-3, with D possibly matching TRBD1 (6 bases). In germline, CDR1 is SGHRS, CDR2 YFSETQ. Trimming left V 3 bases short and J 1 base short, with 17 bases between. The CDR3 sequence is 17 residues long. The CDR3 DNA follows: TGCGCCAGCAGCTCTGACTCAGGCAGGGGATCTGGAAACACCATATATTTT. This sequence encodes CASSSDSGRGSGNTIYF.

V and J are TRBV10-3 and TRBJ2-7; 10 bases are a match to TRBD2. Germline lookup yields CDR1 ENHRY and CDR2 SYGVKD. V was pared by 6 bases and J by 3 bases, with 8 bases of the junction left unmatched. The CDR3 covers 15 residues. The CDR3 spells CAIRDQRGGFYEQYF. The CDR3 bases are TGTGCCATCAGGGACCAGCGGGGGGGATTCTACGAGCAGTACTTC.

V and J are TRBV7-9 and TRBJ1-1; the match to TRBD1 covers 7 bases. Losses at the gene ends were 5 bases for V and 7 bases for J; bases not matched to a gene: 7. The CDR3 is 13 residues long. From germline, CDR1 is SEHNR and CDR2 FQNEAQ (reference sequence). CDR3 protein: CASSTMDRIEAFF. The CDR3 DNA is TGTGCCAGCAGCACCATGGACAGGATTGAAGCTTTCTTT.

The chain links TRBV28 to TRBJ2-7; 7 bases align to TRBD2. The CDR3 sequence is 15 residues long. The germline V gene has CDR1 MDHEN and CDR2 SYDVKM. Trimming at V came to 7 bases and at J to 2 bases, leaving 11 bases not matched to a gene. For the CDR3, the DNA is TGTGCCAGCACCCCCTCCGAAGCGGGGACCTACGAGCAGTACTTC. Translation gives CASTPSEAGTYEQYF.

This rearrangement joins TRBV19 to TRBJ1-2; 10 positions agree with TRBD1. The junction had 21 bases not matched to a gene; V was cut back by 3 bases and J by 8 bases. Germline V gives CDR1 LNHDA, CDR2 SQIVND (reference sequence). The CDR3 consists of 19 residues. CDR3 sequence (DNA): TGTGCCAGTAGTATCGTCTTTAGAGGGTCGGGGGACAGGGGAGGAGGCTACACCTTC. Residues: CASSIVFRGSGDRGGGYTF.

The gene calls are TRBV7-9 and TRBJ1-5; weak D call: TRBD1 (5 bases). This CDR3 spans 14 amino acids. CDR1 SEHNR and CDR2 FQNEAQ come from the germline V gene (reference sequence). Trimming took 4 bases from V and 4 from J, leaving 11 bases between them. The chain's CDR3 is CASSSRDSNQPQHF. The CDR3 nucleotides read TGTGCCAGCAGCTCCCGGGACTCAAATCAGCCCCAGCATTTT.

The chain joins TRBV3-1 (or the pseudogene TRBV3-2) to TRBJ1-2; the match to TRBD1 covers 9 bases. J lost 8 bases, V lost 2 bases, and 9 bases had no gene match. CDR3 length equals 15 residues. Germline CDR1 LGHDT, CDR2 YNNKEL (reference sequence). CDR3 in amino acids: CASSQRVTGGWGYTF. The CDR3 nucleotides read TGTGCCAGCAGCCAACGTGTAACAGGGGGCTGGGGCTACACCTTC.

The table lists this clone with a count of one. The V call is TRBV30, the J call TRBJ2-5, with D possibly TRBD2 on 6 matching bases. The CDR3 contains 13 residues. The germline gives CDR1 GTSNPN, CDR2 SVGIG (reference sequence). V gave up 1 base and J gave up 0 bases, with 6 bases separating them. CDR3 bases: TGTGCCTGGAGTGGCGGGAACCAAGAGACCCAGTACTTC. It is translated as CAWSGGNQETQYF.

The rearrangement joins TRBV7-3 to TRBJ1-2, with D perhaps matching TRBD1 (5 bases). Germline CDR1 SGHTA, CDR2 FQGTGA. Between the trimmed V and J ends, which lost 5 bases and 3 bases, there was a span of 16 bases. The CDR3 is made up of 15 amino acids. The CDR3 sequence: CASSPDDSTHYGYTF. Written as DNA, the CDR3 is TGTGCCAGCAGCCCTGATGACAGCACCCACTATGGCTACACCTTC.

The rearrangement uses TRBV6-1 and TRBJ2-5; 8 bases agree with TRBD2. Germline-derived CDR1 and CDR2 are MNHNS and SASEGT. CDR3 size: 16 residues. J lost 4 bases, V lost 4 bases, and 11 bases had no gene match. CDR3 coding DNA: TGTGCCAGCAGTGGACGGGGGGGCGGAAATCGAGAGACCCAGTACTTC. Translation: CASSGRGGGNRETQYF.